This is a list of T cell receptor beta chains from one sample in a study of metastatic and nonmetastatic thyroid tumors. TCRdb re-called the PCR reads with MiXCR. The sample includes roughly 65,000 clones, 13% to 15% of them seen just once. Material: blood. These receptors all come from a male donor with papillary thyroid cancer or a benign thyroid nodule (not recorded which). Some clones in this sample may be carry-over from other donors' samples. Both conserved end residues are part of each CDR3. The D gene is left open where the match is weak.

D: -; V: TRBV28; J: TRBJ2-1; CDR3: CASSRRTVGRYEQFF
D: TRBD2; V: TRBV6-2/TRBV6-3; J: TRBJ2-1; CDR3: CACRGGLVVAEQFF
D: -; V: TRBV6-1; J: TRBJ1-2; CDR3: CASSTGLTLDYCYTF
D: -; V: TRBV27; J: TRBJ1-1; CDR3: CASSSSGTVNTEAFF
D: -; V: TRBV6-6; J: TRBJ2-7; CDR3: CASSYTRDREQYF
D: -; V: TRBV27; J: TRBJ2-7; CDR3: CASRGGVVGRKSSYEQYF
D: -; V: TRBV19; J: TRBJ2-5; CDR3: CASSSSSLIRGLAGETQYF
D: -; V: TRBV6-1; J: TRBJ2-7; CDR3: CASSGNRDFPEQYF
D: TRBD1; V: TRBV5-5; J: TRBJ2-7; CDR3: CASRSPGTGGEQHF
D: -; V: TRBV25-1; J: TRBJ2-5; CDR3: CASSDFLGGLGETQYF
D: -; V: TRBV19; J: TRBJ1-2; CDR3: CASTDPGRADYGYTF
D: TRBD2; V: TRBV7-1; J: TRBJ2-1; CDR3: CASSSLVGRGSYYNEQFF
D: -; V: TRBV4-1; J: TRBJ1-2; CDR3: CASSPTPNSYGYTF
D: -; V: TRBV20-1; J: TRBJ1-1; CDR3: CSAIDLGAFF
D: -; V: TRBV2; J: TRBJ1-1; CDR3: CASTASGINTEAFF
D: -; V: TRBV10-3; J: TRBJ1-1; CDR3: CAISVGANTEAFF
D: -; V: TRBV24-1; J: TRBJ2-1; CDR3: CATSVRFVNNEQFF
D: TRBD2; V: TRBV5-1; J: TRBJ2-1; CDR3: CASSFRLAGASGYNEQFF
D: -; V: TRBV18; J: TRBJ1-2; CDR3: CASSPESGVGYTF
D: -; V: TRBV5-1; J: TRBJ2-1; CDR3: CASSSPWSGAHYNEQFF
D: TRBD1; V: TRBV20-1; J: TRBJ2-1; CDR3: CSARLGRGLIWDNEQFF
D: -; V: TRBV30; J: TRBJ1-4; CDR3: CAWSPRGEKLFF
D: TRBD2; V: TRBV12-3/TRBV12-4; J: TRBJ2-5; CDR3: CASSRTSGSSETQYF
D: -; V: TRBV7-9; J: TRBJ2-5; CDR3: CASSLGTGRGETQYF
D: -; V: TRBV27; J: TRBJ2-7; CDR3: CASSLGSLYDQYF
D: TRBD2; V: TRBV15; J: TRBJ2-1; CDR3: CATSREEAGDDEQFF
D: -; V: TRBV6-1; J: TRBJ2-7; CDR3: CASQGSAKDEQYF
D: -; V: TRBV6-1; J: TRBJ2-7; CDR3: CASSPDYGYEQYF
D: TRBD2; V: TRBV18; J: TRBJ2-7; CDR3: CASSQIAGNGSYEQYF
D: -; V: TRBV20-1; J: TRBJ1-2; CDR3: CSARETRYGYTF